The rows below give T cell receptor beta chains drawn from one sample of a study of neurological immune-mediated disorders. MiXCR, run by TCRdb on the 5' RACE reads, gives a single entry per CDR3 protein. Of about 87,000 distinct CDR3 sequences in the sample, 3.5% were seen once. Specimen: PBMCs. The origin of the receptors is a woman aged 45 to 65 with multiple sclerosis. Each CDR3 is given with its conserved first and last residue. D genes are given only for firm matches. Expanded clones are given a class, and other clones once, few, many or no size at all.

>TRBV7-9|15|TRBJ2-1|TRBD2|many
CASTRLAGARDEQFF
TGTGCCAGCACCAGACTAGCGGGGGCCAGGGATGAGCAGTTCTTC
>TRBV18|13|TRBJ1-1|NA|many
CASSQNSGVKAFF
TGTGCCAGCTCACAAAATTCGGGGGTGAAAGCTTTCTTT
>TRBV14|14|TRBJ2-5|NA|many
CASSQAGLLETQYF
TGTGCCAGCAGCCAGGCTGGACTCTTAGAGACCCAGTACTTC
>TRBV5-1|16|TRBJ1-2|NA|many
CASSQNTGAGRSGYTF
TGCGCCAGCAGCCAGAACACAGGTGCCGGTCGGAGTGGCTACACCTTC
>TRBV12-3/TRBV12-4|15|TRBJ1-6|NA|many
CASSLSSSYNSPLHF
TGTGCCAGCAGCCTCTCCAGCTCCTATAATTCACCCCTCCACTTT
>TRBV18|15|TRBJ1-2|NA|many
CASSPGPGRLYGYTF
TGTGCCAGCTCACCCGGTCCGGGGCGACTTTATGGCTACACCTTC
>TRBV9|14|TRBJ2-7|NA|many
CASSASGGTYEQYF
TGTGCCAGCAGCGCTTCGGGGGGCACCTACGAGCAGTACTTC
>TRBV5-5|12|TRBJ2-4|NA|many
CASSEGRNIQYF
TGTGCCAGCAGCGAGGGACGGAACATTCAGTACTTC
>TRBV3-1|15|TRBJ2-5|NA|NA
CASSQEGGGEKTQYF
TGTGCCAGCAGCCAAGAGGGTGGGGGCGAAAAGACCCAGTACTTC
>TRBV4-2|14|TRBJ1-1|NA|NA
CASSQENRPDEAFF
TGTGCCAGCAGCCAAGAAAACAGGCCGGATGAAGCTTTCTTT
>TRBV24-1|18|TRBJ2-5|TRBD2|many
CATAPFGSRTGGRETQYF
TGTGCCACCGCTCCCTTTGGGAGTCGAACGGGGGGTAGGGAGACCCAGTACTTC
>TRBV7-9|15|TRBJ2-5|NA|many
CASSLVLDLGETQYF
TGTGCCAGCAGCTTAGTGCTGGACCTAGGGGAGACCCAGTACTTC
>TRBV5-1|15|TRBJ1-2|TRBD1|many
CASSFTSGQGSRNTF
TGCGCCAGCAGCTTCACCTCGGGACAGGGTTCGCGAAACACCTTC
>TRBV5-5|12|TRBJ2-5|NA|many
CASGSFQETQYF
TGTGCCAGCGGATCATTCCAAGAGACCCAGTACTTC
>TRBV5-1|15|TRBJ2-1|NA|many
CASSITGTYRGEQFF
TGCGCCAGCTCCATTACGGGGACCTACCGGGGCGAGCAGTTCTTC
>TRBV5-1|13|TRBJ2-3|TRBD2|many
CASSTERGGTQYF
TGCGCCAGCAGCACCGAGCGGGGAGGCACGCAGTATTTT
>TRBV20-1|16|TRBJ1-5|NA|many
CSAGARWGESNQPQHF
TGCAGTGCAGGGGCCCGATGGGGGGAGAGCAATCAGCCCCAGCATTTT
>TRBV7-9|12|TRBJ1-2|TRBD1|many
CASSDRVHGYTF
TGTGCCAGCAGCGACAGGGTGCACGGCTACACCTTC
>TRBV27|15|TRBJ2-3|TRBD1|many
CASSTGTGPLGTQYF
TGTGCCAGCAGCACCGGGACAGGGCCCCTCGGTACGCAGTATTTT
>TRBV27|12|TRBJ2-1|TRBD1|many
CASSLQGEEQFF
TGTGCCAGCAGTTTACAGGGGGAAGAGCAGTTCTTC
>TRBV18|14|TRBJ2-7|NA|NA
CASSPPPRSYEQYF
TGTGCCAGCTCACCACCTCCCAGATCCTACGAGCAGTACTTC
>TRBV20-1|15|TRBJ1-5|TRBD1|many
CSAGDRVLGNQPQHF
TGCAGTGCCGGGGACAGGGTCCTTGGCAATCAGCCCCAGCATTTT
>TRBV5-1|12|TRBJ2-1|NA|many
CASSLGRNEQFF
TGCGCCAGCAGCTTGGGGCGCAATGAGCAGTTCTTC
>TRBV29-1|14|TRBJ1-1|NA|many
CSVTLAWLGTEAFF
TGCAGCGTCACCCTCGCTTGGTTGGGCACTGAAGCTTTCTTT
>TRBV20-1|12|TRBJ1-1|NA|many
CSGDGKVSEAFF
TGCAGTGGTGATGGGAAGGTGTCTGAAGCTTTCTTT
>TRBV2|16|TRBJ1-2|NA|many
CASRPPLRVITYGYTF
TGTGCCAGCAGGCCGCCGTTGAGGGTAATCACGTATGGCTACACCTTC
>TRBV12-3/TRBV12-4|15|TRBJ1-2|NA|many
CASSFYSGNGNGYTF
TGTGCCAGCAGTTTTTACTCCGGGAATGGGAATGGCTACACCTTC
>TRBV5-5|14|TRBJ2-3|TRBD2|many
CASSPSGGPDTQYF
TGTGCCAGCAGCCCTAGCGGGGGGCCAGATACGCAGTATTTT
>TRBV7-2|13|TRBJ1-4|TRBD1|NA
CASSRDRGEKLFF
TGTGCCAGCAGCAGGGACAGGGGTGAAAAACTGTTTTTT
>TRBV5-1|16|TRBJ2-2|TRBD2|many
CASSPRLAGGPGELFF
TGCGCCAGCAGCCCTCGTCTAGCGGGGGGGCCCGGGGAGCTGTTTTTT
>TRBV7-9|15|TRBJ2-5|TRBD1|large
CASSSQEAQGWTQYF
TGTGCCAGCAGCTCCCAGGAGGCACAGGGGTGGACCCAGTACTTC
>TRBV20-1|12|TRBJ1-1|TRBD1|many
CSASLGQAEAFF
TGCAGTGCTAGCCTGGGACAGGCTGAAGCTTTCTTT
>TRBV5-1|15|TRBJ1-4|NA|many
CASREETGSREKLFF
TGCGCCAGCAGGGAAGAGACAGGTTCTAGAGAAAAACTGTTTTTT
>TRBV12-3/TRBV12-4|12|TRBJ2-1|TRBD2|many
CASSFGGPSGNF
TGTGCCAGCAGTTTTGGGGGGCCTAGCGGGAACTTC
>TRBV7-8|14|TRBJ2-7|TRBD1|many
CASSLTGGGYEQYF
TGTGCCAGCAGCCTTACAGGGGGCGGGTACGAGCAGTACTTC
>TRBV5-1|17|TRBJ2-6|NA|many
CASSLDTGFSGANVLTF
TGCGCCAGCAGCTTGGATACGGGCTTTAGTGGGGCCAACGTCCTGACTTTC
>TRBV20-1|14|TRBJ2-3|TRBD1|few
CSADRAGGTDTQYF
TGCAGTGCGGACAGGGCCGGGGGCACAGATACGCAGTATTTT